The rows below give T cell receptor beta chains drawn from one sample of a study of cytomegalovirus exposure and HLA in healthy donors. Repertoires were generated with immunoSEQ multiplex PCR, while TCRdb's copy carries only in-frame clones and drops some. The data show fewer than 120,000 clones, with 70% to 90% seen just once and around 1.4% held by the top ten. Specimen: PBMCs. The receptors stem from a woman aged 30 to 39 in good health and CMV-seropositive. Both conserved end residues are part of each CDR3. Fields, in order: V gene, D gene, J gene, clone size, CDR3 protein, CDR3 DNA. D genes are given only for firm matches. Not every row has a clone size; where given, it reads once, few, many or a size class.

TRBV4-1	-	TRBJ2-1	-	CASSQGSLLKGDNEQFF	TGCGCCAGCAGCCAAGGCTCCCTCCTAAAGGGGGACAATGAGCAGTTCTTC
TRBV7-9	-	TRBJ2-6	-	CASSNRQTGANVLTF	TGTGCCAGCAGCAACCGTCAGACAGGGGCCAACGTCCTGACTTTC
TRBV18	TRBD2	TRBJ2-1	-	CASSRASGYNEQFF	TGTGCCAGCTCACGAGCTAGCGGGTACAATGAGCAGTTCTTC
TRBV14	TRBD2	TRBJ2-5	few	CASSPRLGGGKETQYF	TGTGCCAGCAGCCCTCGCCTCGGCGGGGGGAAAGAGACCCAGTACTTC
TRBV6-1	-	TRBJ1-5	-	CASSPEAPQPQHF	TGTGCCAGCAGTCCTGAGGCACCCCAGCCCCAGCATTTT
TRBV7-3	TRBD2	TRBJ2-1	-	CASSRASGRVNEQFF	TGTGCCAGCAGTCGAGCTAGCGGGAGGGTCAATGAGCAGTTCTTC
TRBV4-3	TRBD1	TRBJ2-7	-	CASSQVAGGAYEQYF	TGCGCCAGCAGCCAAGTAGCAGGGGGAGCTTACGAGCAGTACTTC
TRBV11-2	-	TRBJ2-7	-	CASSFRQAAYEQYF	TGTGCCAGCAGCTTCCGTCAGGCAGCCTACGAGCAGTACTTC
TRBV28	-	TRBJ1-1	-	CAIQGKIEAFF	TGTGCCATCCAGGGGAAAATTGAAGCTTTCTTT
TRBV18	TRBD1	TRBJ2-4	-	CASSPVGQGLLAKNIQYF	TGTGCCAGCTCACCAGTCGGACAGGGTCTATTAGCCAAAAACATTCAGTACTTC
TRBV5-6	TRBD1	TRBJ1-1	-	CASRPRQGAMNTEAFF	TGTGCCAGCAGACCCAGACAGGGGGCCATGAACACTGAAGCTTTCTTT
TRBV7-2	-	TRBJ2-5	-	CASSYQLARGRETQYF	TGTGCCAGCAGCTACCAGCTAGCGAGGGGGCGAGAGACCCAGTACTTC
TRBV27	TRBD2	TRBJ2-1	-	CASSFGSGRGQFF	TGTGCCAGCAGTTTCGGGAGCGGGAGAGGGCAGTTCTTC
TRBV15	TRBD1	TRBJ1-2	-	CATSKDRGVAYGYTF	TGTGCCACCAGCAAAGACAGGGGCGTTGCCTATGGCTACACCTTC
TRBV10-3	-	TRBJ2-1	-	CAISPGGDNEQFF	TGTGCCATCAGTCCCGGCGGGGACAATGAGCAGTTCTTC
TRBV2	TRBD1	TRBJ2-3	-	CASTPQGQGPDTQYF	TGTGCCAGCACCCCCCAGGGACAGGGTCCAGATACGCAGTATTTT
TRBV30	TRBD1	TRBJ2-1	-	CAWSAGTGGHNEQFF	TGTGCCTGGAGTGCCGGGACAGGGGGTCATAATGAGCAGTTCTTC
TRBV2	-	TRBJ2-1	-	CASSAERKQFF	TGTGCCAGCAGTGCAGAAAGAAAGCAGTTCTTC
TRBV19	-	TRBJ1-2	-	CASSIGGVNYGYTF	TGTGCCAGTAGTATTGGAGGAGTTAACTATGGCTACACCTTC
TRBV9	-	TRBJ2-7	-	CASSTRAGRDGEQYF	TGTGCCAGCAGCACCCGAGCGGGCAGAGACGGCGAGCAGTACTTC
TRBV10-1	-	TRBJ2-3	-	CASSELAGGTDTQYF	TGCGCCAGCAGTGAATTAGCAGGGGGCACAGATACGCAGTATTTT
TRBV11-2	TRBD1	TRBJ2-7	once	CASSQGDRPGAEQYF	TGTGCCAGCAGCCAAGGGGACAGGCCGGGCGCCGAGCAGTACTTC
TRBV7-9	-	TRBJ2-1	-	CASSSWGGVGNEQFF	TGTGCCAGCAGCTCCTGGGGAGGCGTGGGCAATGAGCAGTTCTTC
TRBV5-4	TRBD1	TRBJ2-2	-	CASSPGQGSANTGELFF	TGTGCCAGCAGCCCGGGACAGGGGAGTGCGAACACCGGGGAGCTGTTTTTT
TRBV29-1	-	TRBJ2-7	-	CSVWTDRYEQYF	TGCAGCGTTTGGACAGACAGGTACGAGCAGTACTTC
TRBV6-4	-	TRBJ1-1	once	CASSDSPGDYDFDTEAFF	TGTGCCAGCAGTGACTCCCCGGGGGACTATGACTTCGACACTGAAGCTTTCTTT
TRBV15	-	TRBJ2-7	-	CATSRGAEYEQYF	TGTGCCACCAGCAGAGGGGCAGAGTACGAGCAGTACTTC
TRBV2	-	TRBJ2-3	-	CASTERARTDTQYF	TGTGCCAGCACGGAGAGGGCTCGCACAGATACGCAGTATTTT
TRBV5-6	-	TRBJ1-3	-	CASSLGQALNTIYF	TGTGCCAGCAGCTTGGGACAGGCTTTAAACACCATATATTTT
TRBV15	TRBD1	TRBJ2-7	once	CATSRPGQFHVGDEQYF	TGTGCCACCAGCAGACCGGGACAGTTCCACGTTGGGGACGAGCAGTACTTC
TRBV5-5	-	TRBJ2-7	-	CASSLGGAPYEQYF	TGTGCCAGCAGCTTAGGGGGGGCCCCCTACGAGCAGTACTTC
TRBV5-6	-	TRBJ2-7	-	CASSFGGNSYEQYF	TGTGCCAGCAGCTTCGGCGGCAACTCCTACGAGCAGTACTTC
TRBV4-3	-	TRBJ2-2	-	CASSQVGGGHGELFF	TGCGCCAGCAGCCAAGTTGGAGGGGGCCACGGGGAGCTGTTTTTT
TRBV2	TRBD1	TRBJ2-7	-	CASSLRTGEGEQYF	TGTGCCAGCAGCCTCAGGACAGGGGAGGGTGAGCAGTACTTC
TRBV11-2	-	TRBJ1-6	once	CASSQRIIGLNSPLHF	TGTGCCAGCAGCCAGAGGATAATTGGATTAAATTCACCCCTCCACTTT
TRBV5-4	TRBD2	TRBJ2-5	-	CASSTGLANQVGETQYF	TGTGCCAGCAGCACGGGACTAGCGAATCAGGTCGGCGAGACCCAGTACTTC
TRBV4-3	-	TRBJ1-3	-	CASSQGTGSGNTIYF	TGCGCCAGCAGCCAAGGAACAGGCTCTGGAAACACCATATATTTT
TRBV13	-	TRBJ2-1	-	CASSLGNRANEQFF	TGTGCCAGCAGCTTAGGCAACAGAGCCAATGAGCAGTTCTTC
TRBV6-5	-	TRBJ1-2	-	CASSPREGYGYTF	TGTGCCAGCAGTCCGAGGGAGGGGTATGGCTACACCTTC
TRBV6-6	-	TRBJ1-2	-	CASSGTPKRYGYTF	TGTGCCAGTAGCGGGACACCCAAGCGTTATGGCTACACCTTC
TRBV2	TRBD1	TRBJ2-1	once	CASRDRAGSNEQFF	TGTGCCAGCAGAGACAGGGCAGGTAGCAATGAGCAGTTCTTC
TRBV2	-	TRBJ1-2	-	CASLLRGAFSGYTF	TGTGCCAGCCTATTACGGGGGGCGTTTAGTGGCTACACCTTC
TRBV5-4	TRBD2	TRBJ2-1	-	CASDLAGGRNEQFF	TGTGCCAGCGATCTAGCGGGAGGTAGGAATGAGCAGTTCTTC
TRBV30	-	TRBJ2-1	-	CAWSVGGSSYNEQFF	TGTGCCTGGAGTGTAGGCGGCAGCTCCTACAATGAGCAGTTCTTC
TRBV5-6	-	TRBJ2-2	-	CASSYRDTGELFF	TGTGCCAGCAGTTACAGGGACACCGGGGAGCTGTTTTTT
TRBV27	-	TRBJ2-1	-	CASSLTGSGYNEQFF	TGTGCCAGCAGTTTAACCGGGAGTGGGTACAATGAGCAGTTCTTC